One sample yielded the 14 T cell receptor beta chains listed below, sequenced in a study of spatial heterogeneity in lung cancer. TCRdb passed the 5' RACE reads through MiXCR, listing each CDR3 protein once. The profile shows under 150,000 distinct CDR3 sequences, 10% to 11% of them singletons. Noted time point: blood at routine non-recurrence follow-up after resection. The specimen comprised PBMCs, sampled at follow-up. The receptors here all came from a female donor with early-stage non-small cell lung cancer.

The chain joins TRBV11-3 to TRBJ2-3, with TRBD1 as a possible D gene (6 bases). The V gene lost 3 bases and the J gene lost 6 bases, with 16 bases spanning the gap. CDR3 length: 15 residues. Germline V gene data show CDR1 as SGHNT and CDR2 as YENEEA. The CDR3 DNA reads TGTGCCAGCAGCTTCCCCGGGACATCGTCGGATACGCAGTATTTT. Amino acids: CASSFPGTSSDTQYF.

With respect to this clonotype: One base away lies a much larger clone, so this may be a sequencing read error. The rearrangement uses TRBV5-1 and TRBJ1-4; D is undetermined. The CDR3 has 12 residues. CDR1 and CDR2 (germline): SGHRS, YFSETQ. CDR3 bases: TGCGTCAGCAGCTTGAATGGTGAAAAACTGTTTTTT. This gives the protein CVSSLNGEKLFF.

This clonotype was detected a few times. The chain links TRBV12-5 to TRBJ2-1, with TRBD2 matching over 14 bases. This CDR3 contains 19 residues. CDR1 LGHNT and CDR2 FRNRAP come from the germline V gene. V dropped 1 base and J dropped 6; count of bases not matched to a gene: 11. The CDR3 reads CASGLGTGTSGSFANEQFF. DNA of the CDR3: TGTGCTAGTGGTTTGGGCACCGGGACTAGCGGGAGTTTTGCCAATGAGCAGTTCTTC.

The chain uses TRBV20-1 and TRBJ1-4; D remains unclear. The CDR3 spans 14 residues. Trimming took off 6 bases at V and 0 bases at J, with 11 bases between the two ends. Per the germline V gene, CDR1 is DFQATT and CDR2 is SNEGSKA (reference sequence). CDR3 residues: CSAHSPTTNEKLFF. CDR3 nucleotides: TGCAGTGCCCACAGCCCAACAACTAATGAAAAACTGTTTTTT.

In this sample, this clonotype turned up a few times. The chain couples TRBV7-2 to TRBJ1-4; TRBD1 aligns across 10 bases. The CDR3 has 15 residues. The J segment lost 5 bases and the V segment lost 5 bases, leaving 5 bases of the junction unmatched. CDR1 is SGHTA, CDR2 FQGNSA, per germline. The CDR3 protein is CASSPRGQGNEKLFF. The CDR3 nucleotides read TGTGCCAGCAGCCCCCGGGGACAGGGGAATGAAAAACTGTTTTTT.

This clonotype was seen more than once but under ten times. The V gene is TRBV5-1, the J gene TRBJ1-2; no firm D call. Germline loops: CDR1 SGHRS, CDR2 YFSETQ. The ends were cut back, 1 base at V and 0 bases at J, with 10 bases in the middle. The CDR3 is 15 amino acids. The CDR3 nucleotides read TGCGCCAGCAGCTTGTCGCAGCCAGCTAACTATGGCTACACCTTC. It encodes CASSLSQPANYGYTF.

This clonotype was seen a few times. The chain links TRBV2 to TRBJ2-5; tentative D call: TRBD2 (6 bases). The V gene's germline CDR1 is SNHLY and CDR2 FYNNEI. Trimming shortened V by 7 bases and J by 5 bases, and 11 bases separated the two germline ends. This CDR3 is built from 12 residues. The CDR3 here is CASIASAETQYF. DNA of the CDR3: TGTGCCAGCATTGCTAGCGCGGAGACCCAGTACTTC.

This clonotype was detected many times. J is TRBJ1-4 and V is TRBV20-1; the D is unclear. Germline V CDR1 and CDR2: DFQATT, SNEGSKA (reference sequence). V was cut by 0 bases and J by 7 bases, with 12 bases left in between. CDR3 size: 14 residues. The CDR3 here is CSAREGLGFEKLFF. In DNA, the CDR3 is TGCAGTGCTAGAGAGGGCCTAGGTTTTGAAAAACTGTTTTTT.

V and J are TRBV24-1 and TRBJ2-1, with D maybe TRBD1 (6 bases). V shed 1 base and J shed 9 bases, with 15 bases lying between them. Germline V gene data show CDR1 as KGHDR and CDR2 as SFDVKD. The CDR3 loop spans 15 amino acids. This chain's CDR3 is CATSDFLTGRSEQFF. The CDR3 coding sequence is TGTGCCACCAGTGATTTCTTGACAGGCCGGAGTGAGCAGTTCTTC.

This clonotype has more than one count but fewer than ten. V gene TRBV20-1 combines with J gene TRBJ2-7, with 15 bases that match TRBD2. The CDR3 is made up of 16 amino acids. Germline V gene lookup returns CDR1 DFQATT and CDR2 SNEGSKA (reference sequence). V was clipped by 6 bases and J by 0 bases; unmatched bases: 6. CDR3 DNA sequence: TGCAGTGCGGCCGGGACTAGCGGGGGGCCCTCCTACGAGCAGTACTTC. It encodes CSAAGTSGGPSYEQYF.

This clonotype showed up many times. The chain employs TRBV7-2 and TRBJ1-5, with TRBD1 identical over 7 bases. Germline lookup yields CDR1 SGHTA and CDR2 FQGNSA. The V segment lost 4 bases and the J segment 4 bases; nucleotides outside the gene matches: 10. The CDR3 is made up of 16 amino acids. The CDR3 coding sequence is TGTGCCAGCAGCTCATTAGGACAGGCACAAAATCAGCCCCAGCATTTT. Translated: CASSSLGQAQNQPQHF.

This clonotype showed up many times. The CDR3 reads CSVEGRPRDNEQFF. Written as DNA, the CDR3 is TGCAGCGTTGAAGGGAGGCCGAGGGACAATGAGCAGTTCTTC. The chain has TRBV29-1 and TRBJ2-1; D is perhaps TRBD2 (5 bases). The CDR3 covers 14 residues. Deletions cut 1 base from V and 5 bases from J, with 12 bases between. CDR1 and CDR2 (germline): SQVTM, ANQGSEA.

This clonotype is a singleton in its sample. The rearrangement uses TRBV5-6 and TRBJ1-1; TRBD1 aligns across 7 bases. Unmatched junction bases numbered 7, after V lost 2 bases and J lost 6 bases. The CDR3 runs to 14 residues. Germline V gene data show CDR1 as SGHDT and CDR2 as YYEEEE. The CDR3 reads CASSFRDRLSEAFF. The CDR3 DNA sequence: TGTGCCAGCAGCTTCCGGGACAGATTGTCTGAAGCTTTCTTT. The whole variable domain, remainder taken from reference TRBV5-6 and TRBJ1-1, is DAGVTQSPTHLIKTRGQQVTLRCSPKSGHDTVSWYQQALGQGPQFIFQYYEEEERQRGNFPDRFSGHQFPNYSSELNVNALLLGDSALYLCASSFRDRLSEAFFGQGTRLTVV.

This clonotype showed up many times. V usage is TRBV10-3 and J usage is TRBJ2-2; TRBD1 is a possible D gene (5 bases). Trimming took off 3 bases at V and 3 bases at J, with 11 bases between the two ends. The CDR3 contains 15 residues. Per germline, CDR1 ENHRY and CDR2 SYGVKD. CDR3 nucleotides: TGTGCCATCAGTGACTCCGGACATTACACCGGGGAGCTGTTTTTT. It yields the protein CAISDSGHYTGELFF.